This TCR beta chain was sequenced for a study of graft-versus-host responses after intestinal transplantation. The length of the CDR3 is 16 residues. V was cut by 3 bases and J by 6 bases, with 21 bases left in between. Germline V gene sequence: CDR1 SNHLY, CDR2 FYNNEI. This clone was detected a few times. Its antigen is not identified. TCRdb's table, derived via immunoSEQ multiplex PCR, lists solely in-frame clones and lacks some. In the table there are more than 90,000 clones, just under 95% of which are singletons. This TCR came from a human donor who received an intestinal transplant. Sequenced here: unstimulated CD8+ T cells sorted from spleen or lymph node cells, sampled before intestinal transplant. V is TRBV2 and J is TRBJ2-7, with D perhaps matching TRBD2 (6 bases). This chain's CDR3 is CASSDPSSGWETEQYF. CDR3 nucleotides: TGTGCCAGCAGTGATCCCTCCAGCGGGTGGGAAACCGAGCAGTACTTC.